This record covers a single T cell receptor beta chain. This sample was included in a study of regulatory T cells in long-lasting Graves disease. Through Arm-PCR of CDR3 regions and iRepertoire HTBI primers, TCR beta libraries were built. One entry per CDR3 protein, called by TCRdb with MiXCR from the multiplex PCR reads. The sample lists 650,000 to 850,000 distinct CDR3 sequences, 25% to 35% occurring once. The V gene lost 1 base and the J gene lost 7 bases, with 16 bases spanning the gap. The CDR3 length is 15 residues. Germline V CDR1 and CDR2: LGHNA, YNFKEQ. As to time point: persistent/refractory GD, antithyroid drugs over 5 years with positive TRAb. Construction of the TCR library relied on RNA isolated from PBMCs.

The source was peripheral blood mononuclear cells (PBMCs), collected when the disease was refractory, from a patient treated with antithyroid drugs. The rearrangement uses TRBV4-2 and TRBJ1-2; possible D gene TRBD1, 6 bases. This clonotype was obtained from a female donor with Graves disease. Written as DNA, the CDR3 is TGTGCCAGCAGCCAAGTTGGTCGGGACAAGGCTGGCTACACCTTC. Amino acid sequence: CASSQVGRDKAGYTF.